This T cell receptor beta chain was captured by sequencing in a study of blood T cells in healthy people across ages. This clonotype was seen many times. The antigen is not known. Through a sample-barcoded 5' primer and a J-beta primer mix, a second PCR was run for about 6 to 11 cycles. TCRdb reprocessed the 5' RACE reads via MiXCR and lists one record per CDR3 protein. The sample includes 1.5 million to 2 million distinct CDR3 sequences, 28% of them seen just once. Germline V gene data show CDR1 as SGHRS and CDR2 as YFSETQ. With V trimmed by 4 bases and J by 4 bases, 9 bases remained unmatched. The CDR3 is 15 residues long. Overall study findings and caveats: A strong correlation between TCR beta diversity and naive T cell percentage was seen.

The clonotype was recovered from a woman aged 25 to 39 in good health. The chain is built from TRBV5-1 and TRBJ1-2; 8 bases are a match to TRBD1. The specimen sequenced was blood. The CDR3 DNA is TGCGCCAGCAGCATGACAGGGGAACTAGGCTATGGCTACACCTTC. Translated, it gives CASSMTGELGYGYTF.